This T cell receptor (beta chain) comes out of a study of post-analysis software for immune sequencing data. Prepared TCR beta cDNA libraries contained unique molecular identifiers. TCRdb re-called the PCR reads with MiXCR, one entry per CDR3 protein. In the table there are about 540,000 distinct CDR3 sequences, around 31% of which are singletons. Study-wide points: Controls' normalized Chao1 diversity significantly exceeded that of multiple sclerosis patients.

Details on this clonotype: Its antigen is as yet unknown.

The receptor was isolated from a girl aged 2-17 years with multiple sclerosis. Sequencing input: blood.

CDR3 nucleotide sequence: TGTGCCAGCAGCTTGGAGGGTAGCGGGGGCCTCGGATCCACCGGGGAGCTGTTTTTT. Protein: CASSLEGSGGLGSTGELFF. The chain employs TRBV5-5 and TRBJ2-2; 9 nucleotides align to TRBD2. V lost 0 bases to trimming and J lost 4 bases; unmatched junction nucleotides: 13. Germline V gene lookup returns CDR1 SGHKS and CDR2 YYEKEE (reference sequence). The length of the CDR3 is 19 residues. Using reference TRBV5-5 and TRBJ2-2 for the parts outside the CDR3, the full variable domain is DAGVTQSPTHLIKTRGQQVTLRCSPISGHKSVSWYQQVLGQGPQFIFQYYEKEERGRGNFPDRFSARQFPNYSSELNVNALLLGDSALYLCASSLEGSGGLGSTGELFFGEGSRLTVL.